This T cell receptor (beta chain) was identified in a study of Ad26.COV2.S vaccination and SARS-CoV-2 variants. This CDR3 contains 18 residues. Trimming stripped 1 base from V and 0 bases from J, with 13 bases between. From germline, CDR1 is SGHTA and CDR2 FQGNSA. Profiling relied on immunoSEQ multiplex PCR, and the TCRdb table lists in-frame clones only, not all of them. The sample holds around 340,000 clones, 75% to 90% seen once. Specified treatment: some 20 received Ad26.COV2.S at low or high dose, single or two shots; 5 received placebo; per-sample allocation not given. Repertoires come from day 63 after the first vaccine or placebo injection.

This clonotype was sampled from a person aged 18-65 years who received the Ad26.COV2.S COVID-19 vaccine or a placebo. J is TRBJ1-6 and V is TRBV7-2, with D unresolved. The sequencing here drew on peripheral blood, taken in a trial of Ad26.COV2.S vaccine versus placebo. The CDR3 DNA reads as TGTGCCAGCAGCTTAGAGTCACGGCTCAGCTCCTATAATTCACCCCTCCACTTT. Amino acid sequence: CASSLESRLSSYNSPLHF.